This T cell receptor (beta chain) was found in a study of shared clonotypes between healthy human individuals. Trimming pared 1 base from V and 5 bases from J, leaving 14 bases between. The germline gives CDR1 MDHEN, CDR2 SYDVKM. The CDR3 has 15 residues. Assay: immunoSEQ multiplex PCR; the TCRdb copy retains only in-frame clones and omits some. The sample contains around 1,900,000 clones, roughly 95% of which appear only once. Naive-designated CD8 cells lacked CD45RO, were positively enriched for CCR7, and omitted terminally differentiated effector memory CD45RA+ cells. The receptor comes from a man in his late teens or twenties in good health. Some clones in this sample may be carry-over from other donors' samples. The specimen was naive CD8+ T cells from PBMCs. This chain connects TRBV28 to TRBJ1-2, with D unresolved. The DNA for the CDR3 is TGTGCCAGCAGTTTATCCCTGTTGGCGGCGTATGGCTACACCTTC. This gives the protein CASSLSLLAAYGYTF.